A selection of T cell receptor beta chains follows, all from one sample in a study of shared clonotypes between healthy human individuals. Clones were read by immunoSEQ multiplex PCR, and TCRdb kept only the in-frame ones, dropping some. The sample lists around 2.3 million clones, under 97% occurring once. Sequences were obtained from naive CD4+ T cells sorted from blood. The source is a man younger than 30 in good health. Both conserved end residues are part of each CDR3. D genes are given only for firm matches. Not all rows give a size; the values are once, few, many and, for expanded clones, a class.

clone_size j_call d_call cdr3_length v_call cdr3_nt cdr3_aa
. TRBJ1-1 . 12 TRBV10-3 TGTGCCATCAGTTCCCTGGGGACTGAAGCTTTCTTT CAISSLGTEAFF
. TRBJ1-2 . 16 TRBV11-2 TGTGCCAGCAGCTTAGAGGGACACCAATCGTACTATGGCTACACCTTC CASSLEGHQSYYGYTF
. TRBJ1-4 TRBD1 14 TRBV5-6 TGTGCCAGCAGTCAAGGGGGCGCCAAGGAAAAACTGTTTTTT CASSQGGAKEKLFF
. TRBJ1-1 . 15 TRBV7-2 TGTGCCAGCAGCTTAAGGGGACGGCCGAACACTGAAGCTTTCTTT CASSLRGRPNTEAFF
. TRBJ1-5 TRBD1 15 TRBV2 TGTGCCAGCAGTGAGGCACAGGGGAACAATCAGCCCCAGCATTTT CASSEAQGNNQPQHF
. TRBJ1-6 . 15 TRBV4-1 TGCGCCAGCAGCCAAGGGGACCAAATAGGGTCACCCCTCCACTTT CASSQGDQIGSPLHF
once TRBJ1-4 TRBD1 17 TRBV7-2 TGTGCCAGCAGCTTAGCGAGGCTAGGGGGCACTAATGAAAAACTGTTTTTT CASSLARLGGTNEKLFF
. TRBJ1-6 . 16 TRBV19 TGTGCCAGTAGTATGGGGGGCGAGCTTGATAATTCACCCCTCCACTTT CASSMGGELDNSPLHF
. TRBJ1-1 TRBD1 16 TRBV25-1 TGTGCCAGCAGTGAACCCGGACAGGGGATGAACACTGAAGCTTTCTTT CASSEPGQGMNTEAFF
. TRBJ2-7 . 15 TRBV7-2 TGTGCCAGCAGCCCCGGACAGAAGACCTCCTACGAGCAGTACTTC CASSPGQKTSYEQYF
. TRBJ2-7 TRBD1 13 TRBV29-1 TGCAGCGGCGGACAGGGGGGCTCCTACGAGCAGTACTTC CSGGQGGSYEQYF
. TRBJ2-3 TRBD2 18 TRBV5-1 TGCGCCAGCAGCTTCACACCGACTAGCGGGATTAGCACAGATACGCAGTATTTT CASSFTPTSGISTDTQYF
. TRBJ2-2 . 14 TRBV5-1 TGCGCCAGCAGCATAGGACGTAACACCGGGGAGCTGTTTTTT CASSIGRNTGELFF
. TRBJ1-5 . 15 TRBV6-6 TGTGCCAGCAGTTACGACGGAGGACGGAATCAGCCCCAGCATTTT CASSYDGGRNQPQHF
. TRBJ2-1 TRBD1 15 TRBV7-2 TGTGCCAGCAGCCAGGACAGGGACCTATACAATGAGCAGTTCTTC CASSQDRDLYNEQFF
. TRBJ2-1 . 14 TRBV7-2 TGTGCCAGCAGCTTATCTGTAGCGGTGAATGAGCAGTTCTTC CASSLSVAVNEQFF
. TRBJ1-1 . 13 TRBV4-3 TGCGCCAGCAGCCCAAGTTTGGGCCTTGAAGCTTTCTTT CASSPSLGLEAFF
. TRBJ2-1 . 14 TRBV19 TGTGCCAGTAACGGGTGGGGATTGGACAATCAGCAGTTCTTC CASNGWGLDNQQFF
. TRBJ2-7 . 13 TRBV7-9 TGTGCCAGCAGCTTACTGTCCACCTACGAGCAGTACTTC CASSLLSTYEQYF
. TRBJ2-5 TRBD2 15 TRBV7-9 TGTGCCAGCAGCACTAGCGGGGGGGCAAAAGAGACCCAGTACTTC CASSTSGGAKETQYF
. TRBJ2-5 TRBD2 12 TRBV2 TGTGCGAGCAGGTCAGCGGGGGAGACCCAGTACTTC CASRSAGETQYF
. TRBJ2-3 . 14 TRBV18 TGTGCCAGCTCACCGTACGGGGTCACAGATACGCAGTATTTT CASSPYGVTDTQYF
. TRBJ2-1 TRBD2 15 TRBV10-3 TGTGCCATCAGTGGGAGGACTAGCGGCTACAATGAGCAGTTCTTC CAISGRTSGYNEQFF
. TRBJ2-7 . 13 TRBV5-1 TGCGCCAGCAGGATAGACATCGCCTACGAGCAGTACTTC CASRIDIAYEQYF
. TRBJ1-1 . 14 TRBV5-4 TGTGCCAGCTCCCCGGTAGAGAAGAACACTGAAGCTTTCTTT CASSPVEKNTEAFF
. TRBJ1-5 TRBD1 15 TRBV7-9 TGTGCCAGCAGCTTTGGACAGGGGATGAATCAGCCCCAGCATTTT CASSFGQGMNQPQHF
. TRBJ2-6 TRBD1 17 TRBV27 TGTGCCAGCAGTTCCGGGACAGGGTTCTCTGGGGCCAACGTCCTGACTTTC CASSSGTGFSGANVLTF
once TRBJ1-6 TRBD1 16 TRBV19 TGTGCCAGTAGCACAACCGACAGGGGGAGCAATTCACCCCTCCACTTT CASSTTDRGSNSPLHF
. TRBJ2-2 . 13 TRBV10-2 TGCGCCAGCAGTGGGGATTGGACCGGGGAGCTGTTTTTT CASSGDWTGELFF
. TRBJ2-7 . 18 TRBV7-6 TGTGCCAGCAGCTTGGCCTTCCGGAGGGGTGCCCTCACCTACGAGCAGTACTTC CASSLAFRRGALTYEQYF
. TRBJ2-2 . 12 TRBV12-5 TGTGCTAGTGGTTTGGCCCCCGGGGAGCTGTTTTTT CASGLAPGELFF
once TRBJ2-7 . 13 TRBV28 TGTGCCAGCAGCCCCCCGAGGGCTAGCGAGCAGTACTTC CASSPPRASEQYF
. TRBJ1-6 TRBD1 14 TRBV19 TGTGCCAGTAAGGGACAGGGAATCGACTCACCCCTCCACTTT CASKGQGIDSPLHF
once TRBJ2-1 . 13 TRBV5-4 TGTGCCAGCAGCCCCGGGACTTCGTATGAGCAGTTCTTC CASSPGTSYEQFF
. TRBJ1-6 . 13 TRBV28 TGTGCCAGCAGTTTTGAGGGAAAAGGACCCCTCCACTTT CASSFEGKGPLHF
. TRBJ1-2 TRBD1 14 TRBV5-6 TGTGCCAGCAGCTGGTGGGACAGAGAACTTGGCTACACCTTC CASSWWDRELGYTF
once TRBJ2-7 . 14 TRBV28 TGTGCCAGCAAGGTCCAGCGGAGCTCCTACGAGCAGTACTTC CASKVQRSSYEQYF
. TRBJ2-7 TRBD1 12 TRBV10-3 TGTGCCACCGGGACAGACTCCTACGAGCAGTACTTC CATGTDSYEQYF
. TRBJ1-2 . 14 TRBV6-5 TGTGCCAGCAAAAAAACGGGGGGCAACTATGGCTACACCTTC CASKKTGGNYGYTF
. TRBJ1-6 . 12 TRBV6-5 TGTGCAAGGGAGCTTCCAAATTCACCCCTCCACTTT CARELPNSPLHF
. TRBJ2-1 . 11 TRBV28 TGTGCCAGCATGCAGGTTAGAGAGCAGTTCTTC CASMQVREQFF
. TRBJ2-1 TRBD2 17 TRBV4-1 TGCGCCAGCAGCCAAGAAGGGGGACTAGCGGGCTACAATGAGCAGTTCTTC CASSQEGGLAGYNEQFF
. TRBJ2-7 TRBD2 19 TRBV7-9 TGTGCCAGCAGCTTACGGGAGCCGGGACTAGCGGGAGGGCCCTACGAGCAGTACTTC CASSLREPGLAGGPYEQYF
. TRBJ2-2 TRBD1 16 TRBV27 TGTGCCAGCAGTCCGGGACAGGGATCGAACACCGGGGAGCTGTTTTTT CASSPGQGSNTGELFF
. TRBJ1-6 TRBD1 15 TRBV19 TGTGCCAGTAGTATGGACAGGGCTAATAATTCACCCCTCCACTTT CASSMDRANNSPLHF
. TRBJ1-5 TRBD1 16 TRBV6-4 TGTGCCAGCAGTGAACCGGACAGGGTAAATAGTCAGCCCCAGCATTTT CASSEPDRVNSQPQHF
. TRBJ2-7 TRBD1 15 TRBV10-3 TGTGCCATCAGTGAGTCAGGACAGGGTTCCTACGAGCAGTACTTC CAISESGQGSYEQYF
. TRBJ1-2 TRBD1 12 TRBV10-3 TGTGCCATCAGTGAGACGGACAGGACCTACACCTTC CAISETDRTYTF
. TRBJ2-3 . 15 TRBV25-1 TGTGCCAGCAGGGAGACGGGGATATTGACAGATACGCAGTATTTT CASRETGILTDTQYF
. TRBJ2-7 TRBD2 16 TRBV6-5 TGTGCCAGCCGTTCCATTCAGCGGGGGGCCTATACCGAGCAGTACTTC CASRSIQRGAYTEQYF
. TRBJ1-1 TRBD1 14 TRBV5-1 TGCGCCAGCAGCGCGACAGGGGAACTCGCTGAAGCTTTCTTT CASSATGELAEAFF
. TRBJ1-5 . 16 TRBV11-2 TGTGCCAGCAGCTTAGAGAGAAAATATAGCAATCAGCCCCAGCATTTT CASSLERKYSNQPQHF
. TRBJ1-3 . 13 TRBV2 TGTGCCAGCAAAGTCACCTCTGGAAACACCATATATTTT CASKVTSGNTIYF
. TRBJ2-7 . 13 TRBV6-5 TGTGCCAGTCAACTGGGGGTTTCGGGAGAGCAGTACTTC CASQLGVSGEQYF
. TRBJ2-1 TRBD2 17 TRBV5-1 TGCGCCAGCAGCTTGGTATTCGCGGGACTATCCTACAATGAGCAGTTCTTC CASSLVFAGLSYNEQFF